The 6 T cell receptor beta chains below come from one sample, sequenced in a study of monozygotic twins with inflammatory bowel disease. Reanalyzing the 5' RACE reads, TCRdb keeps one entry per CDR3 protein, without DNA. The data show more than 300,000 distinct CDR3 sequences, and the top ten clones hold over 5%. Material: blood. The receptors derive from a human donor with ulcerative colitis or Crohn's disease, or a healthy co-twin of an affected twin (not recorded which).

The chain has TRBV20-1 and TRBJ2-1; TCRdb's D gene call, TRBD1, goes unchecked for lack of DNA. CDR1 is DFQATT and CDR2 is SNEGSKA in the germline V gene (reference sequence). The CDR3 length is 15 residues. CDR3 region: CSARAPWGSANEQFF.

The chain combines TRBV19 with TRBJ1-5; TCRdb calls TRBD1, which cannot be checked without DNA. Looked up from germline, CDR1 is LNHDA and CDR2 is SQIVND (reference sequence). The CDR3 runs to 18 residues. The CDR3 loop reads CASSVPQGQGASNQPQHF.

The chain carries TRBV7-2 and TRBJ2-1. The CDR3 has 15 amino acids. CDR1 is SGHTA and CDR2 is FQGNSA in the germline V gene. This CDR3 reads CASSLGRGSYNEQFF.

The chain is built from TRBV7-9 and TRBJ2-1; the D call of TRBD2 rests on TCRdb alone, since no DNA is present to check it. CDR3 length equals 15 residues. Germline loops: CDR1 SEHNR, CDR2 FQNEAQ (reference sequence). CDR3 protein: CASSLKASGTNEQFF.

This chain connects TRBV4-3 to TRBJ1-5. Germline lookup yields CDR1 LGHNA and CDR2 YSLEER. The CDR3 length is 14 residues. This CDR3 is CASSQDVLGTPQHF.

V is TRBV5-1 and J is TRBJ2-7; TCRdb outputs TRBD1, but without DNA this stays unchecked. The length of the CDR3 is 14 residues. The germline CDR1 and CDR2 sequences are SGHRS and YFSETQ. The CDR3 loop reads CASNPPGQNYEQYF.